The 13 T cell receptor beta chains given below trace back to one sample, sequenced in a study of blood T cell repertoires in COVID-19. The repertoire was sequenced with immunoSEQ multiplex PCR; TCRdb's copy has only in-frame clones and lacks some. Found here are about 120,000 clones, roughly 83% of them singletons; the top ten hold 2% to 2.5%. The material sequenced was peripheral blood. Receptors originate from a man younger than 40 with acute or convalescent COVID-19.

V gene TRBV10-3 combines with J gene TRBJ1-2; maybe TRBD1 (6 bases). The length of the CDR3 is 11 residues. Deletions cut 8 bases from V and 6 bases from J, with 10 bases between. In germline, CDR1 is ENHRY, CDR2 SYGVKD. The CDR3: CAIGTGHGYTF. CDR3 coding DNA: TGTGCCATCGGAACAGGGCATGGCTACACCTTC.

The chain couples TRBV21-1 to TRBJ2-7; no DNA check was done on the table's D call, TRBD2. TRBV21-1 is a listed pseudogene. The CDR3 is 15 amino acids. The CDR3 DNA reads TGTGCCAGCAGCACGGGCGGGGCCCCCTCCTACGAGCAGTACTTC. This gives the protein CASSTGGAPSYEQYF.

V usage is TRBV9 and J usage is TRBJ2-2; D not certain. Germline CDR1 SGDLS, CDR2 YYNGEE. V lost 0 bases and J 1 base, leaving 7 bases between the germline ends. The CDR3 runs 15 residues. In nucleotides, the CDR3 is TGTGCCAGCAGCGTAGTAACAGAGAACACCGGGGAGCTGTTTTTT. Translation: CASSVVTENTGELFF.

V usage is TRBV11-3 and J usage is TRBJ2-7; D not certain. Per the germline V gene, CDR1 is SGHNT and CDR2 is YENEEA. Trimming left V 0 bases short and J 3 bases short, with 3 bases between. The CDR3 runs 12 residues. CDR3 in amino acids: CASSLDGYEQYF. The CDR3 nucleotides are TGTGCCAGCAGCTTAGACGGCTACGAGCAGTACTTC.

The V call is TRBV7-2, the J call TRBJ2-7, with D tentatively TRBD2 (5 bases). Germline CDR1 SGHTA, CDR2 FQGNSA. CDR3 length: 14 residues. Between the trimmed V and J ends, which lost 1 base and 2 bases, there was a span of 9 bases. This CDR3 reads CASSLGGFPYEQYV. The CDR3 coding sequence is TGTGCCAGCAGCTTAGGCGGGTTCCCCTACGAGCAGTACGTC.

The gene calls are TRBV6-6 and TRBJ1-6, with 8 bases lining up with TRBD1. CDR3 length: 15 amino acids. The V segment lost 7 bases and the J segment 5 bases; nucleotides outside the gene matches: 7. Germline loops: CDR1 MNHNY, CDR2 SVGAGI (reference sequence). CDR3 bases: TGTGCCAGCAAGGGGGACAGGCTGAATAATTCACCCCTCCACTTT. It yields the protein CASKGDRLNNSPLHF.

CDR3 bases: TGTGCCAGCAGCCAAGACAGGGTTCGGAGGGCCTATGGCTACACCTTC. Amino acid sequence: CASSQDRVRRAYGYTF. The chain has TRBV3-1 (or the pseudogene TRBV3-2) and TRBJ1-2; D is perhaps TRBD1 (5 bases). Germline V CDR1 and CDR2: LGHDT, YNNKEL (reference sequence). The V end lost 0 bases, the J end lost 4 bases, and 15 bases lay between the germline ends. The CDR3 spans 16 residues.

V gene TRBV19 combines with J gene TRBJ1-2, with 11 nucleotides matching TRBD1. The CDR3 totals 15 residues. The V segment lost 7 bases and the J segment 3 bases; nucleotides outside the gene matches: 7. CDR1 is LNHDA and CDR2 is SQIVND in the germline V gene (reference sequence). CDR3 DNA: TGTGCCAGTAAAAAAGGGACAGGGGGATACTATGGCTACACCTTC. It specifies CASKKGTGGYYGYTF.

The rearrangement joins TRBV27 to TRBJ1-1; 8 positions agree with TRBD1. This CDR3 has 16 residues. Unmatched junction bases numbered 8, after V lost 2 bases and J lost 3 bases. Germline values: CDR1 MNHEY, CDR2 SMNVEV (reference sequence). The CDR3 sequence is CASSLPRTGGYTEAFF. As DNA, the CDR3 is TGTGCCAGCAGTTTACCGAGAACAGGGGGATACACTGAAGCTTTCTTT.

This CDR3 is CASSPAGTESYNEQFF. DNA of the CDR3: TGTGCCAGCAGCCCGGCGGGGACGGAGTCCTACAATGAGCAGTTCTTC. This chain connects TRBV11-3 to TRBJ2-1, with a possible D match to TRBD2 (6 bases). This CDR3 has 16 amino acids. V lost 5 bases and J lost 1, with 15 bases in between. Germline V gene data show CDR1 as SGHNT and CDR2 as YENEEA. The full variable domain, with the rest looked up from reference TRBV11-3 and TRBJ2-1, is EAGVVQSPRYKIIEKKQPVAFWCNPISGHNTLYWYLQNLGQGPELLIRYENEEAVDDSQLPKDRFSAERLKGVDSTLKIQPAELGDSAVYLCASSPAGTESYNEQFFGPGTRLTVL.

The table lists this clone with a count of one. The gene calls are TRBV5-6 and TRBJ1-5; tentatively, D is TRBD1 (6 bases). Germline V lookup: CDR1 SGHDT, CDR2 YYEEEE. This CDR3 region has 16 residues. Trimming left V 1 base short and J 5 bases short, with 16 bases between. For the CDR3, the DNA is TGTGCCAGCAGCTTGTTCATGGAGGGGGGGGATCAGCCCCAGCATTTT. It yields the protein CASSLFMEGGDQPQHF.

The gene calls are TRBV4-1 and TRBJ2-1; tentative D call: TRBD1 (5 bases). The CDR3 has 15 residues. V lost 0 bases and J lost 4, with 10 bases in between. CDR1 is MGHRA and CDR2 is YSYEKL in the germline V gene. The CDR3 spells CASSQDRGGYNEQFF. The CDR3 DNA is TGCGCCAGCAGCCAAGATAGGGGTGGATACAATGAGCAGTTCTTC.

V gene TRBV19 combines with J gene TRBJ1-6, with TRBD1 matching 9 bases. Trimming took 8 bases from V and 7 from J; bases not matched to a gene: 6. The CDR3 contains 14 residues. Germline CDR1 LNHDA, CDR2 SQIVND (reference sequence). CDR3 protein: CASRDRVSNSPLHF. The CDR3 DNA follows: TGTGCCAGTCGGGACAGGGTGAGCAATTCACCCCTCCACTTT.